Sequencing of this T cell receptor (beta chain) was carried out in a study of blood T cells in healthy people across ages. CDR3 size: 15 residues. CDR1 is MDHEN and CDR2 is SYDVKM in the germline V gene. Trimming removed 7 bases from V and 2 bases from J; junction bases left unmatched: 8. Every participating donor contributed about 10 milliliters of peripheral blood through a draw. Per-sample PBMC isolation yielded at least 6.5 million cells. Findings of the study overall: Both naive CD4+ cell counts and diversity were greater in long-lived donors than in aged donors.

The second PCR ran 7 to 11 cycles with a sample-barcoded 5' primer and J-beta primers. Each cDNA molecule, via a template-switch adaptor with 12 random nucleotides, was tagged. TCRdb reanalysed the 5' RACE reads using MiXCR and keeps one entry per CDR3 protein. The profile shows 790,000 or so distinct CDR3 sequences, more than 55% of them singletons. This clonotype was counted between two and nine times. Antigen: not known. The chain uses TRBV28 and TRBJ2-5; 9 bases map to TRBD2. This sequence originates from a man aged 35 to 55 in good health. The sequenced sample was blood. CDR3 DNA sequence: TGTGCCAGCACCGAGACTAGCGGATCACAAGAGACCCAGTACTTC. It encodes CASTETSGSQETQYF.